This passage covers 14 T cell receptor beta chains from one sample sequenced in a study of cytomegalovirus exposure and HLA in healthy donors. A multiplex PCR was run with 60 Vbeta primers and 13 Jbeta primers. Measured with immunoSEQ multiplex PCR; TCRdb has only the in-frame clones, and not every one. The table lists roughly 120,000 clones, 65% to 80% of them singletons. Sequenced material: PBMCs. These receptors all come from an older woman in good health and CMV-seropositive.

V gene TRBV14 combines with J gene TRBJ1-2; no clear D. CDR3 length: 12 residues. Germline V lookup: CDR1 SGHDN, CDR2 FVKESK. Trimming stripped 4 bases from V and 1 base from J, with 4 bases between. CDR3 bases: TGTGCCAGCAGCCCGAGTAACTATGGCTACACCTTC. It translates to CASSPSNYGYTF.

This chain joins TRBV7-6 and TRBJ1-2, with TRBD1 matching 10 bases. CDR3 length: 15 amino acids. Trimming removed 5 bases from V and 4 bases from J; junction bases left unmatched: 7. CDR1 is SGHVS, CDR2 FNYEAQ, per germline. The chain's CDR3 is CASSETGGAGYGYTF. The CDR3 DNA reads as TGTGCCAGCAGCGAGACAGGGGGCGCAGGCTATGGCTACACCTTC.

The DNA for the CDR3 is TGTGCCACCAGCAGAGATTTCAGGGTGGTCACCGGGGAGCTGTTTTTT. Amino acids: CATSRDFRVVTGELFF. V gene TRBV15 combines with J gene TRBJ2-2, with TRBD1 as a possible D gene (5 bases). This CDR3 comprises 16 residues. Deletions cut 0 bases from V and 4 bases from J, with 12 bases between. CDR1 is LNHNV, CDR2 YYDKDF, per germline (reference sequence).

The J gene is TRBJ2-1, the V gene TRBV9; a possible D gene is TRBD1 (6 bases). Germline-derived CDR1 and CDR2 are SGDLS and YYNGEE. Trimming left V 4 bases short and J 5 bases short, with 19 bases between. This CDR3 contains 16 residues. CDR3 in DNA: TGTGCCAGCAGCTTGAGGGGGACACCCCCCAACAATGAGCAGTTCTTC. This encodes CASSLRGTPPNNEQFF.

The genes are TRBV27 and TRBJ1-2; perhaps TRBD1 as D (5 bases). The germline V gene encodes CDR1 MNHEY and CDR2 SMNVEV (reference sequence). V lost 6 bases to trimming and J lost 0 bases, with 5 bases between them. This CDR3 spans 12 amino acids. CDR3 loop: CASRGPNYGYTF. Written as DNA, the CDR3 is TGTGCCAGCAGGGGGCCTAACTATGGCTACACCTTC.

The rearrangement links TRBV7-2 to TRBJ1-1; D gene unclear. V lost 5 bases to trimming and J lost 4 bases, with 14 bases between them. From germline, CDR1 is SGHTA and CDR2 FQGNSA. The CDR3 extends over 14 amino acids. The CDR3 nucleotides are TGTGCCAGCAGCGAACAGCAGTTGGGCACTGAAGCTTTCTTT. It codes for CASSEQQLGTEAFF.

This chain links TRBV18 with TRBJ2-1; the D gene is possibly TRBD1 (5 bases). The CDR3 loop spans 13 amino acids. Germline assignment: CDR1 KGHSH and CDR2 LQKENI. Trimming shortened V by 5 bases and J by 4 bases, and 9 bases separated the two germline ends. This chain's CDR3 is CASSTQGYNEQFF. The CDR3 DNA sequence: TGTGCCAGCTCAACCCAGGGTTACAATGAGCAGTTCTTC.

The J gene is TRBJ1-2, the V gene TRBV5-6; the match to TRBD1 covers 8 bases. The CDR3 sequence is 16 residues long. The trim removed 3 bases at V and 0 bases at J, leaving 7 bases unmatched. CDR1 and CDR2 (germline): SGHDT, YYEEEE. The CDR3 loop is CASSYLDRVSNYGYTF. In DNA form, the CDR3 reads TGTGCCAGCAGCTACCTGGACAGGGTTTCTAACTATGGCTACACCTTC.

Regarding this clone: This same CDR3 is encoded by further DNA sequences in the sample. The chain couples TRBV18 to TRBJ1-2, with TRBD1 matching over 8 bases. V was pared by 3 bases and J by 4 bases, with 1 base of the junction left unmatched. Germline CDR1 reads KGHSH; CDR2 reads LQKENI. CDR3 length: 13 amino acids. Written as DNA, the CDR3 is TGTGCCAGCTCACCGGACAGGGTCTATGGCTACACCTTC. As protein: CASSPDRVYGYTF.

The chain is built from TRBV4-3 and TRBJ2-3; 9 bases are a match to TRBD2. J lost 6 bases, V lost 0 bases, and 13 bases had no gene match. This CDR3 comprises 18 residues. Germline lookup yields CDR1 LGHNA and CDR2 YSLEER. CDR3 in DNA: TGCGCCAGCAGCCAAGACCTTTCTAGCGGGGTGGGTAGGGATACGCAGTATTTT. It encodes CASSQDLSSGVGRDTQYF.

The chain is built from TRBV7-2 and TRBJ2-2; 10 bases are shared with TRBD1. Per germline, CDR1 SGHTA and CDR2 FQGNSA. Trimming took 8 bases from V and 3 from J; bases not matched to a gene: 3. The CDR3 length is 14 residues. CDR3 sequence reads: CASLGTGDTGELFF. The DNA of the CDR3 is TGTGCCAGCCTTGGGACAGGGGACACCGGGGAGCTGTTTTTT.

The chain combines TRBV6-5 with TRBJ2-7; D remains ambiguous. This CDR3 has 11 residues. Trimming removed 6 bases at V and 6 bases at J, with 9 bases between. The germline V gene encodes CDR1 MNHEY and CDR2 SVGAGI. CDR3 region: CASSDRGEQYF. For the CDR3, the DNA is TGTGCCAGCAGCGACCGCGGCGAGCAGTACTTC.

The rearrangement joins TRBV7-2 to TRBJ2-2, with 12 bases that match TRBD2. This CDR3 has 16 residues. Per the germline V gene, CDR1 is SGHTA and CDR2 is FQGNSA. Trimming cost V 2 bases and J 7 bases; bases outside gene matches: 5. This CDR3 is CASSLIGLAGHGELFF. In DNA form, the CDR3 reads TGTGCCAGCAGCTTAATCGGACTAGCGGGACACGGGGAGCTGTTTTTT.

The V gene is TRBV2, the J gene TRBJ2-3, with TRBD2 as a possible D gene (6 bases). Trimming removed 1 base at V and 1 base at J, with 18 bases between. This CDR3 contains 18 residues. Germline CDR1 and CDR2: SNHLY and FYNNEI. The CDR3 region is CASSEVGGARYGTDTQYF. CDR3 DNA: TGTGCCAGCAGTGAAGTCGGCGGGGCGAGATACGGCACAGATACGCAGTATTTT. The full variable domain, with the rest looked up from reference TRBV2 and TRBJ2-3, is EPEVTQTPSHQVTQMGQEVILRCVPISNHLYFYWYRQILGQKVEFLVSFYNNEISEKSEIFDDQFSVERPDGSNFTLKIRSTKLEDSAMYFCASSEVGGARYGTDTQYFGPGTRLTVL.